One and the same sample provided the 13 T cell receptor beta chains below, sequenced in a study of CD8+ T cells in alopecia areata. In each case, RNA was isolated and then reverse transcribed into cDNA as the sequencing template. TCRdb's table, derived via immunoSEQ multiplex PCR, lists solely in-frame clones and lacks some. Counted here are under 150,000 clones, about 46% occurring once; the ten biggest clones make up over 9.5%. The material sequenced was NKG2D-low CD8+ T cells sorted from blood. Receptors were obtained from a human donor with alopecia areata.

This clone was observed a few times. V is TRBV9 and J is TRBJ1-5; D not certain. The V gene's germline CDR1 is SGDLS and CDR2 YYNGEE. The CDR3 has 15 amino acids. V shed 4 bases and J shed 4 bases, with 15 bases lying between them. This CDR3 is CASSPTDAVNQPQHF. The CDR3, as DNA: TGTGCCAGCAGCCCGACGGATGCGGTAAATCAGCCCCAGCATTTT.

J is TRBJ2-1 and V is TRBV29-1, with D possibly TRBD2 on 5 matching bases. CDR1 is SQVTM, CDR2 ANQGSEA, per germline. This CDR3 spans 14 amino acids. Trimming took 2 bases from V and 6 from J, leaving 14 bases between them. The CDR3 nucleotides read TGCAGCGTTGAAAACGCTTGGAGGTTCAATGAGCAGTTCTTC. Translating it yields CSVENAWRFNEQFF.

The chain has TRBV29-1 and TRBJ1-1, with D possibly being TRBD1 (6 bases). The V end was cut by 7 bases, the J end by 3 bases, with 15 bases between. In germline, CDR1 is SQVTM, CDR2 ANQGSEA. The CDR3 is made up of 13 amino acids. The CDR3 loop is CSGGVGADTEAFF. The CDR3 DNA is TGCAGCGGGGGTGTGGGGGCTGACACTGAAGCTTTCTTT.

J is TRBJ2-1 and V is TRBV5-6; no clear D. Per the germline V gene, CDR1 is SGHDT and CDR2 is YYEEEE. V was shortened by 2 bases and J by 5 bases, with 5 bases between the two germline ends. CDR3 length equals 12 residues. The CDR3 nucleotides read TGTGCCAGCAGCTTAAACAACAATGAGCAGTTCTTC. This codes for CASSLNNNEQFF.

The chain is built from TRBV29-1 and TRBJ2-3; TRBD1 matches 7 bases. V lost 3 bases, J lost 4 bases, and 4 bases stayed unmatched. Germline-derived CDR1 and CDR2 are SQVTM and ANQGSEA. CDR3 length equals 13 residues. This chain's CDR3 is CSVDRGLSDTQYF. CDR3 in DNA: TGCAGCGTTGACAGGGGGTTGTCAGATACGCAGTATTTT.

In its sample, this clone was seen a few times. The V call is TRBV29-1, the J call TRBJ2-5; 7 bases align to TRBD1. From germline, CDR1 is SQVTM and CDR2 ANQGSEA. There are 12 residues in the CDR3. With V trimmed by 8 bases and J by 3 bases, 6 bases remained unmatched. CDR3 DNA: TGCAGCACGACAGGGTTCGAAGAGACCCAGTACTTC. Its protein product is CSTTGFEETQYF.

The table lists this clone with a count of one. The J gene is TRBJ2-7, the V gene TRBV11-2, with 8 bases lining up with TRBD2. V was pared by 5 bases and J by 6 bases, with 6 bases of the junction left unmatched. Germline CDR1 SGHAT, CDR2 FQNNGV. This CDR3 region has 13 residues. The CDR3 reads CASSLGLVPEQYF. The CDR3 nucleotides read TGTGCCAGCAGCCTGGGACTAGTACCCGAGCAGTACTTC.

This clone occurred a few times. The chain uses TRBV29-1 and TRBJ2-7, with no clear D. Trimming removed 6 bases from V and 2 bases from J, with 8 bases in between. Germline V gene data show CDR1 as SQVTM and CDR2 as ANQGSEA. The CDR3 is 11 residues long. The DNA of the CDR3 is TGCAGCGTGCCGGACCCCTACGAGCAGTACTTC. Protein product: CSVPDPYEQYF.

This clone turned up a few times. The V call is TRBV20-1, the J call TRBJ2-5; D ambiguous. Germline CDR1 reads DFQATT; CDR2 reads SNEGSKA (reference sequence). Trimming took off 5 bases at V and 0 bases at J, with 4 bases between the two ends. The CDR3 sequence is 11 residues long. The CDR3 DNA follows: TGCAGTGCTCCCTACCAAGAGACCCAGTACTTC. This encodes CSAPYQETQYF.

This clone was counted only a few times. The chain has TRBV30 and TRBJ1-2; D is perhaps TRBD1 (5 bases). The CDR3 is 11 amino acids. Germline V lookup: CDR1 GTSNPN, CDR2 SVGIG (reference sequence). The germline V and J ends were trimmed by 4 bases and 7 bases, with 10 bases remaining between them. The CDR3 DNA is TGTGCCTGGATCCAGGGTTTTGGCTACACCTTC. This sequence encodes CAWIQGFGYTF.

Only a few counts were recorded for this clone. V is TRBV7-9 and J is TRBJ1-6; D not resolved. V lost 0 bases and J 8 bases, leaving 5 bases between the germline ends. The CDR3 has 13 residues. Germline CDR1 reads SEHNR; CDR2 reads FQNEAQ (reference sequence). The CDR3 reads CASSLAPDSPLHF. Here the CDR3 DNA reads TGTGCCAGCAGCTTAGCGCCCGATTCACCCCTCCACTTT. The whole variable domain, filled in from reference TRBV7-9 and TRBJ1-6, reads DTGVSQNPRHKITKRGQNVTFRCDPISEHNRLYWYRQTLGQGPEFLTYFQNEAQLEKSRLLSDRFSAERPKGSFSTLEIQRTEQGDSAMYLCASSLAPDSPLHFGNGTRLTVT.

This clone occurred a few times. The chain carries TRBV2 and TRBJ2-1; TRBD2 agrees at 8 bases. CDR1 and CDR2 (germline): SNHLY, FYNNEI. V was clipped by 3 bases and J by 3 bases; unmatched bases: 1. This CDR3 spans 14 amino acids. Written as DNA, the CDR3 is TGTGCCAGCAGTGAGAGCGGGAGCTACAATGAGCAGTTCTTC. Its protein is CASSESGSYNEQFF.

This chain joins TRBV9 and TRBJ2-6; D is uncertain. V lost 3 bases, J lost 1 base, and 5 bases lay in between. CDR1 SGDLS and CDR2 YYNGEE come from the germline V gene. This CDR3 region has 14 residues. CDR3 in DNA: TGTGCCAGCAGCGCACCGTCTGGGGCCAACGTCCTGACTTTC. This encodes CASSAPSGANVLTF.